The 20 T cell receptor beta chains given below trace back to one sample, sequenced in a study of T cell repertoires in cytomegalovirus infection (dated by TCRdb to between 2019 and 2020). Instrument used: Illumina HiSeq 1500. Using fastp trimming at Q25 and MiXCR clonotype assembly, TCRdb reanalyzed the public sequencing data and kept in-frame beta chains. Entries that share a CDR3 protein sequence are merged under the most common genes and DNA. Counted in this sample were 500,000 to 600,000 distinct CDR3 sequences; approximately 16% of them appeared once. Roughly 25% of the sample lies in the top ten. The sample consisted of CD8+ T cells from PBMCs. These TCRs come from a human donor in good health (CMV status not recorded). Some clones in this sample may be carry-over from other donors' samples.

This sequence joins TRBV6-2 or TRBV6-3 and TRBJ1-2, with D possibly being TRBD1 (6 bases). Per germline, CDR1 MNHEY and CDR2 SVGEGT. V was clipped by 3 bases and J by 7 bases, with 9 bases between them. This CDR3 is 12 amino acids long. In DNA, the CDR3 is TGTGCCAGCAGTTATTGGGACATTGGCTACACCTTC. Its translation is CASSYWDIGYTF.

This clonotype turned up a few times. The V gene is TRBV10-3, the J gene TRBJ2-2, with D uncertain. CDR1 ENHRY and CDR2 SYGVKD come from the germline V gene. This CDR3 has 13 amino acids. Between the trimmed V and J ends, which lost 3 bases and 5 bases, there was a span of 7 bases. The CDR3 DNA reads as TGTGCCATCAGTGAAGGTGAAACCGGGGAGCTGTTTTTT. Residues: CAISEGETGELFF.

The J gene is TRBJ2-1, the V gene TRBV13, with 8 bases that match TRBD1. The ends lost 6 bases at V and 10 bases at J; junction bases unmatched: 11. CDR1 is PRHDT and CDR2 is FYEKMQ in the germline V gene (reference sequence). The CDR3 runs 14 residues. CDR3 DNA: TGTGCCAGCAGGCCAGGGGGCGCGGGTGGGGAGCAGTTCTTC. Protein: CASRPGGAGGEQFF.

This clonotype came up a few times. This sequence joins TRBV20-1 and TRBJ2-1, with 14 bases that match TRBD2. Looked up from germline, CDR1 is DFQATT and CDR2 is SNEGSKA (reference sequence). Trimming took 0 bases from V and 8 from J; bases not matched to a gene: 6. There are 16 residues in the CDR3. Here the CDR3 DNA reads TGCAGTGCTAGAGATAGGGGACTAGCGGGGGAGGATGAGCAGTTCTTC. Its protein product is CSARDRGLAGEDEQFF.

For this clonotype: With a much larger clone just one base away, this may be a read error. The chain combines TRBV27 with TRBJ1-5; no clear D. The CDR3 runs to 14 residues. Germline CDR1 MNHEY, CDR2 SMNVEV (reference sequence). CDR3 nucleotides: TGTGCCAGCAGTTTAGCATGGAGCAATCAGCCCCAGCCTTTT. This codes for CASSLAWSNQPQPF.

Note on this clonotype: This could be a read error, since a much larger clone is one nucleotide away. The CDR3 loop is CASGSGSPQEQFF. CDR3 coding DNA: TGTGCCAGTGGTAGCGGGAGTCCCCAGGAGCAGTTCTTC. The chain joins TRBV19 to TRBJ2-1, with 9 bases that match TRBD2. The CDR3 contains 13 residues. Losses at the gene ends were 8 bases for V and 10 bases for J; bases not matched to a gene: 9. Germline V lookup: CDR1 LNHDA, CDR2 SQIVND (reference sequence).

This clonotype has a handful of counts. This rearrangement joins TRBV18 to TRBJ1-1; D call uncertain. CDR1 and CDR2 from the germline V gene are KGHSH and LQKENI. The CDR3 length is 22 residues. Trimming shortened V by 2 bases and J by 0 bases, and 31 bases separated the two germline ends. CDR3 nucleotides: TGTGCCAGCTCACCATTTCCTCATACCCTTCTACAGTCAGCGGGTTTGAACACTGAAGCTTTCTTT. Translated, it gives CASSPFPHTLLQSAGLNTEAFF.

About this clonotype: No conserved phenylalanine or tryptophan ends this CDR3, so it is likely a read error. The CDR3 reads CASSFSGSVHNEQFL. CDR3 DNA: TGCGCCAGCAGTTTTAGCGGGAGCGTTCACAATGAGCAGTTCTTA. V usage is TRBV4-1 and J usage is TRBJ2-1, with TRBD2 matching 9 bases. CDR1 is MGHRA, CDR2 YSYEKL, per germline. CDR3 length: 15 amino acids. The V and J ends lost 6 bases and 5 bases, in that order; junction bases with no gene match: 8.

This chain joins TRBV19 and TRBJ1-1; 7 bases match TRBD1. Trimming took 6 bases from V and 0 from J; bases not matched to a gene: 7. The CDR3 covers 15 residues. In germline, CDR1 is LNHDA, CDR2 SQIVND (reference sequence). The CDR3 sequence: CASRGTGAMNTEAFF. The DNA for the CDR3 is TGTGCCAGTAGGGGTACAGGGGCCATGAACACTGAAGCTTTCTTT.

This clonotype has a count of ten or more. At one end the junction does not follow the germline gene, possibly because of a read error. This chain links TRBV7-6 with TRBJ2-5; TRBD1 is a possible D gene (5 bases). The CDR3 runs to 15 residues. Germline CDR1 and CDR2: SGHVS and FNYEAQ. The CDR3 DNA reads TGTGCCAGCAACTTAGGTACAGGACGCGGCGCGACCCAGTACTTC. Encoded protein: CASNLGTGRGATQYF. Supplemented by reference TRBV7-6 and TRBJ2-5, the full variable domain reads GAGVSQSPRYKVTKRGQDVALRCDPISGHVSLYWYRQALGQGPEFLTYFNYEAQQDKSGLPNDRFSAERPEGSISTLTIQRTEQRDSAMYRCASNLGTGRGATQYFGPGTRLLVL.

This clonotype was detected only a few times. This chain connects TRBV28 to TRBJ1-4, with D tentatively TRBD1 (5 bases). The CDR3 extends over 16 amino acids. Looked up from germline, CDR1 is MDHEN and CDR2 is SYDVKM. The germline V and J ends were trimmed by 5 bases and 6 bases, with 19 bases remaining between them. CDR3 nucleotide sequence: TGTGCCAGCAGTCAAACTCCGCAGGGATCGTATGAAAAACTGTTTTTT. It specifies CASSQTPQGSYEKLFF.

This clonotype has ten or more counts. The rearrangement uses TRBV7-3 and TRBJ2-3; D may be TRBD1 or TRBD2 (5 bases each). The CDR3 is made up of 15 amino acids. The V end lost 1 base, the J end lost 1 base, and 9 bases lay between the germline ends. Germline CDR1 reads SGHTA; CDR2 reads FQGTGA. This chain's CDR3 is CASSLIGARTDTQYF. CDR3 nucleotides: TGTGCCAGCAGCTTAATCGGGGCACGCACAGATACGCAGTATTTT.

This clonotype was detected only once. The final CDR3 position lacks the conserved phenylalanine or tryptophan, pointing to a likely read error. CDR3 loop: CASSVDGNQPQHL. Written as DNA, the CDR3 is TGTGCCAGCAGCGTAGATGGCAATCAGCCCCAGCATCTT. V is TRBV9 and J is TRBJ1-5; D uncertain. The V gene lost 0 bases and the J gene lost 2 bases, with 3 bases spanning the gap. This CDR3 has 13 amino acids. CDR1 and CDR2 from the germline V gene are SGDLS and YYNGEE.

The V and J genes are TRBV28 and TRBJ1-5; D perhaps matches TRBD1 (6 bases). The CDR3 runs to 15 residues. Between the trimmed V and J ends, which lost 4 bases and 9 bases, there was a span of 19 bases. Per the germline V gene, CDR1 is MDHEN and CDR2 is SYDVKM. The CDR3 sequence is CASSSPRGLTWPQHF. The CDR3 DNA reads as TGTGCCAGCAGTTCCCCACGGGGGCTAACTTGGCCCCAGCATTTT.

This clonotype was detected many times. This rearrangement joins TRBV4-1 to TRBJ2-3, with a tentative D call TRBD1 (6 bases). V was pared by 3 bases and J by 1 base, with 14 bases between. Germline assignment: CDR1 MGHRA and CDR2 YSYEKL. CDR3 length: 16 amino acids. The CDR3 DNA reads as TGCGCCAGCAGCCAGGTGGACAGCCGCGGCACAGATACGCAGTATTTT. Translating it yields CASSQVDSRGTDTQYF.

This clonotype was seen many times. V gene TRBV27 combines with J gene TRBJ2-7; D gene ambiguous. This CDR3 is 13 amino acids long. Trimming removed 8 bases from V and 0 bases from J, with 11 bases in between. The V gene's germline CDR1 is MNHEY and CDR2 SMNVEV (reference sequence). The CDR3 DNA follows: TGTGCCAGCGGCGATCGGGTCTCCTACGAGCAGTACTTC. Its protein is CASGDRVSYEQYF.

In regard to this clonotype: A much larger clone differs from this one at a single base, so this may be a read error. It is likely a read error, because the conserved phenylalanine at the end of the CDR3 is missing. The V gene is TRBV7-7, the J gene TRBJ1-1; D is unclear. The CDR3 totals 13 residues. CDR1 is SSHAT and CDR2 is FNYEAQ in the germline V gene (reference sequence). The germline V and J ends were trimmed by 4 bases and 0 bases, with 6 bases remaining between them. Written as DNA, the CDR3 is TGTGCCAGCAGCTCCACCATGAACACTGAAGCTTTCTTA. Translated, it gives CASSSTMNTEAFL.

This clonotype was observed many times. The V gene is TRBV27, the J gene TRBJ2-3; tentatively, D is TRBD2 (5 bases). The CDR3 covers 12 residues. With 2 bases removed from V and 5 bases from J, the gap between germline ends came to 5 bases. CDR1 and CDR2 from the germline V gene are MNHEY and SMNVEV (reference sequence). This CDR3 is CASSLEGDTQYF. Written as DNA, the CDR3 is TGTGCCAGCAGTTTAGAGGGAGATACGCAGTATTTT.

This clonotype was observed many times. This chain links TRBV11-3 with TRBJ2-6; TRBD1 matches at 9 bases. The ends lost 5 bases at V and 4 bases at J; junction bases unmatched: 6. Germline-derived CDR1 and CDR2 are SGHNT and YENEEA. This CDR3 spans 16 amino acids. DNA of the CDR3: TGTGCCAGCAGCCCGCGGACAGGGGCAGGGGCCAACGTCCTGACTTTC. Amino acid sequence: CASSPRTGAGANVLTF.

The rearrangement joins TRBV6-6 to TRBJ2-1; 8 bases map to TRBD1. Germline CDR1 MNHNY, CDR2 SVGAGI (reference sequence). V shed 6 bases and J 0 bases; nucleotides not matched to a gene: 10. The CDR3 totals 17 residues. Written as DNA, the CDR3 is TGTGCCAGCAGGGGACAGGAAATGACTAGCTCCTACAATGAGCAGTTCTTC. This translates into CASRGQEMTSSYNEQFF.